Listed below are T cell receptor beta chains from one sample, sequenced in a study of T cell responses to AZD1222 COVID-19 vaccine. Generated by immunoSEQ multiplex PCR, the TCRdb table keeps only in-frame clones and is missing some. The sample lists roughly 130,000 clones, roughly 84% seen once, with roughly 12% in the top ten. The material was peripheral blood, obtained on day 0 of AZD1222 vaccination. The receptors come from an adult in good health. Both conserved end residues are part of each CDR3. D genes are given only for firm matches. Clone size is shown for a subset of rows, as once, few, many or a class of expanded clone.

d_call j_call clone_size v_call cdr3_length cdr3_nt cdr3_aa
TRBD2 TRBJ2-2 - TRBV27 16 TGTGCCAGCAGCCAACTTAGCGGGAGTGTCACCGGGGAGCTGTTTTTT CASSQLSGSVTGELFF
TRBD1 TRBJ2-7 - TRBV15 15 TGTGCCACCGGACCTGGACAGGGGGCGATCGAGGAGCAGTACTTC CATGPGQGAIEEQYF
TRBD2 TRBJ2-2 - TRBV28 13 TGTGCCACCCCTAGCGGGACAAACGGGGAGCTGTTTTTT CATPSGTNGELFF
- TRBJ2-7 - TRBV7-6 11 TGTGCCAGCAGCCCTCAAGACGAGCAGTACTTC CASSPQDEQYF
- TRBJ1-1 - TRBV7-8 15 TGTGCCAGCAGCCCTAGTCAAAGGAGGGCCACTGAAGCTTTCTTT CASSPSQRRATEAFF
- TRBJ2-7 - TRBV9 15 TGTGCCAGCAGCGTACCAACTCCGAGCTCCTACGAGCAGTACTTC CASSVPTPSSYEQYF
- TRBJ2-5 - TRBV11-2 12 TGTGCCAGCAGCTTATCAGGAGAGACCCAGTACTTC CASSLSGETQYF
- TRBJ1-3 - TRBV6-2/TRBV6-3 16 TGTGCCAGCAGTTCGGGCAGGGGCTCGAACGGAAACACCATATATTTT CASSSGRGSNGNTIYF
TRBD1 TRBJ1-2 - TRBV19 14 TGTGCCAGTAGTCGCGGACAGGGCCTCTATGGCTACACCTTC CASSRGQGLYGYTF
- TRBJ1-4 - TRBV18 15 TGTGCCAGCTCACCATCTGGGGGCGAGGGTGAAAAACTGTTTTTT CASSPSGGEGEKLFF
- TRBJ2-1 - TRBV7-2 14 TGTGCCAGCAGCTTAGCGCTCCGGGACAATGAGCAGTTCTTC CASSLALRDNEQFF
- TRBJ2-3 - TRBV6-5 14 TGTGCCAGCAGAATAAACTATTACACAGATACGCAGTATTTT CASRINYYTDTQYF
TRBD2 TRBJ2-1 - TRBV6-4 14 TGTGCCAGCAGTCGACTAGCTTCCTACAATGAGCAGTTCTTC CASSRLASYNEQFF
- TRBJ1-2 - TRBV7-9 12 TGTGCCAGCACCCCGCGAGAGGGCGGCTACACCTTC CASTPREGGYTF
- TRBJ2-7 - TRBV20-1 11 TGCAGTGCTAGATTAGACTACGAGCAGTACTTC CSARLDYEQYF
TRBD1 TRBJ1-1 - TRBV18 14 TGTGCCAGCTCACCACCGGGGGACAGGGCGATGTTTTTCTTT CASSPPGDRAMFFF
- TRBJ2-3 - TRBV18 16 TGTGCCAGCTCACCCATCTCGAGGCGAAGCACAGATACGCAGTATTTT CASSPISRRSTDTQYF
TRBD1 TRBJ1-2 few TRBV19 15 TGTGCCAGTAGTACCACGGACAGGTGGGGCTATGGCTACACCTTC CASSTTDRWGYGYTF
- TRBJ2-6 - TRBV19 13 TGTGCCAGTAGGGCGGTGGGGGCCAACGTCCTGACTTTC CASRAVGANVLTF
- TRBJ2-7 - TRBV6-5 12 TGTGCCACCTGGTCGATGCCCTACGAGCAGTACTTC CATWSMPYEQYF
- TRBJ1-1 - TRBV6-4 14 TGTGCCAGCAGTGACGGTAATAAGGGTACTGAAGCTTTCTTT CASSDGNKGTEAFF
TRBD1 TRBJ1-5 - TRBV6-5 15 TGTGCCAGCAGCCCCCGGGACAGCTCTTATCAGCCCCAGCATTTT CASSPRDSSYQPQHF
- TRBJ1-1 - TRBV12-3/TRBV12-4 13 TGTGCCAGCAGTTTAGGTCGGATGACTGAAGCTTTCTTT CASSLGRMTEAFF
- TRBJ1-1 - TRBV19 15 TGTGCCAGTAGCACCGACCTAGGCGTTCGCACTGAAGCTTTCTTT CASSTDLGVRTEAFF
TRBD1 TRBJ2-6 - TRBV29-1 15 TGCAGCGGGTGGACAGGGGGCCTCGGGGCCAACGTCCTGACTTTC CSGWTGGLGANVLTF
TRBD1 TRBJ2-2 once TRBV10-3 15 TGTGCCATCACTGATCAGGGGGCGGACACCGGGGAGCTGTTTTTT CAITDQGADTGELFF
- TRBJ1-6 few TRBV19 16 TGTGCCAGTAGTATGGGGCAGGCCTTCTATAATTCACCCCTCCACTTT CASSMGQAFYNSPLHF
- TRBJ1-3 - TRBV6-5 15 TGTGCCAGCAATCCGGTCAGGGGAGCTGGAAACACCATATATTTT CASNPVRGAGNTIYF
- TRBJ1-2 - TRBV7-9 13 TGTGCCAGCAGCTTAGAGGTTCGGGCGGGCTACACCTTC CASSLEVRAGYTF
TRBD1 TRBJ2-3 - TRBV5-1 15 TGCGCCAGCAGTACGGGACAGGGAGAGACAGATACGCAGTATTTT CASSTGQGETDTQYF
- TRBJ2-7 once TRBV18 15 TGTGCCAGCTCACCATCACAGCCTAGCTCCTACGAGCAGTACTTC CASSPSQPSSYEQYF
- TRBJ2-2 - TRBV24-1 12 TGTGCCACCAGTATGACGACGGATAAGCTGTTTTTT CATSMTTDKLFF
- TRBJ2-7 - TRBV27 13 TGTGCCAGCAGCTTTACGTACAGGGATCCCAAGTACTTC CASSFTYRDPKYF
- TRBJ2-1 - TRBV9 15 TGTGCCAGCAGCGTAGGACTACTAAGGGGAAATGAGCAGTTCTTC CASSVGLLRGNEQFF
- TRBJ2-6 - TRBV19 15 TGTGCCAGTACCCCAACTCGGCAGGGGGCCAACGTCCTGACTTTC CASTPTRQGANVLTF
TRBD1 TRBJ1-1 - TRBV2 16 TGTGCCAGCAGCCCTTCTGGACAGGGGCGCGACACTGAAGCTTTCTTT CASSPSGQGRDTEAFF
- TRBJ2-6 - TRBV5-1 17 TGCGCCAGCAGCTTGGTGGCAGGGTTCTCTGGGGCCAACGTCCTGACTTTC CASSLVAGFSGANVLTF
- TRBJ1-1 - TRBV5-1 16 TGCGCCAGCAGCTTGGCCAGAGGCGGATTGAACACTGAAGCTTTCTTT CASSLARGGLNTEAFF
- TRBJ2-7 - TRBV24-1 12 TGTGCCACCAGTGAGGAAGGCTACGAGCAGTACTTC CATSEEGYEQYF
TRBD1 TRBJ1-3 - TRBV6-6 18 TGTGCCAGCAGTCCCCGGGACAGTTCGGTTCCGCGTGTCAACACCATATATTTT CASSPRDSSVPRVNTIYF
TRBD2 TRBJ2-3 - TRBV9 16 TGTGCCAGCAGCGTAGTTTCGGGGGGAACCACAGATACGCAGTATTTT CASSVVSGGTTDTQYF
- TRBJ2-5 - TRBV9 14 TGTGCCAGCAGCCCCCGACAGAAACAAGAGACCCAGTACTTC CASSPRQKQETQYF
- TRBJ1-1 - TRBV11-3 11 TGTGCCAGCAGCTTAGGAGGTGAAGCTTTCTTT CASSLGGEAFF
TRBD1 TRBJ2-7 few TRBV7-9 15 TGTGCCAGCAGCGGCGGGACAGGGGGATGGTACGAGCAGTACTTC CASSGGTGGWYEQYF
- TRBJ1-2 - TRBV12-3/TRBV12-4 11 TGTGCCAGCAGTGAGAACTATGGCTACACCTTC CASSENYGYTF
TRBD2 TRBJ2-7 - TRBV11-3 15 TGTGCCAGCAGCTTAGGAGCGGGGGGGCACTACGAGCAGTACTTC CASSLGAGGHYEQYF
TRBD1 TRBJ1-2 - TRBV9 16 TGTGCCAGCAGCGCGTATACAGGGGGCAGGAGCTATGGCTACACCTTC CASSAYTGGRSYGYTF
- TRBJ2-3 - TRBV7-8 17 TGTGCCAGCAGCTTAGCTTACCGGGCCCCGACAGGAGATACGCAGTATTTT CASSLAYRAPTGDTQYF
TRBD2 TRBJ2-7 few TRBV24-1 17 TGTGCCACCAGTGATCCTAGGGGGAGCGGGAGACACTACGAGCAGTACTTC CATSDPRGSGRHYEQYF
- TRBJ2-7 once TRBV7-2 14 TGTGCCAGCAGCTTAGGTGAGGGGGCCTACGAGCAGTACTTC CASSLGEGAYEQYF
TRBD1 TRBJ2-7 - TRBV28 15 TGTGCCAGCAGTTCCTCGGGACAGGGGTATAGCGAGCAGTACTTC CASSSSGQGYSEQYF
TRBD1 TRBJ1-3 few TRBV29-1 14 TGCAGCGCACGGACAGGGGTCTCTGGAAACACCATATATTTT CSARTGVSGNTIYF
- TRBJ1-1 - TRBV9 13 TGTGCCAGCAGCGCCCAACAGGGAACCGGGACTTTCTTT CASSAQQGTGTFF
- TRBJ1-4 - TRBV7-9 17 TGTGCCAGCAGCCGACTGAACCAACAGGGAGCAGCTGAAAAACTGTTTTTT CASSRLNQQGAAEKLFF
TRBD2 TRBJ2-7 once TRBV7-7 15 TGTGCCAGCAGCCCGAGAGCGGGAGGGACCTACGAGCAGTACTTC CASSPRAGGTYEQYF
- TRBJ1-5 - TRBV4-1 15 TGCGCCAGCAGCCCGTACTTATCACAGGGCCAGCCCCAGCATTTT CASSPYLSQGQPQHF